One sample yielded the 24 T cell receptor beta chains listed below, sequenced in a study of radiotherapy plus CTLA-4 blockade in lung cancer. Using immunoSEQ multiplex PCR, the repertoire was profiled, and TCRdb retains in-frame clones only, with some absent. Of around 37,000 clones listed, around 75% are singletons. Sequenced material: peripheral blood, taken from a patient treated with radiotherapy plus ipilimumab. The receptor set was obtained from a human donor with non-small cell lung cancer that progressed on radiotherapy plus ipilimumab.

The chain joins TRBV9 to TRBJ2-7; a weak D match, TRBD1 (5 bases). The CDR3 is made up of 14 amino acids. V dropped 0 bases and J dropped 6 bases, with 13 bases sitting between them. Germline V CDR1 and CDR2: SGDLS, YYNGEE. The CDR3 nucleotides are TGTGCCAGCAGCGTAGAAGGCCAGGGCGGCGAGCAGTACTTC. It translates to CASSVEGQGGEQYF.

The gene calls are TRBV19 and TRBJ2-6; the match to TRBD1 covers 7 bases. There are 16 residues in the CDR3. Losses at the gene ends were 7 bases for V and 2 bases for J; bases not matched to a gene: 8. Germline CDR1 LNHDA, CDR2 SQIVND (reference sequence). The CDR3 DNA follows: TGTGCCAGTAACCAACGTACAGGGGCTGGGGCCAACGTCCTGACTTTC. Protein product: CASNQRTGAGANVLTF.

The CDR3 loop is CAISDRGGDSGNTIYF. The CDR3 region has the DNA TGTGCCATCAGTGACCGTGGGGGCGACTCTGGAAACACCATATATTTT. This chain joins TRBV10-3 and TRBJ1-3; D is perhaps TRBD1 (6 bases). Looked up from germline, CDR1 is ENHRY and CDR2 is SYGVKD. CDR3 length equals 16 residues. Deletions cut 3 bases from V and 0 bases from J, with 12 bases between.

J is TRBJ2-3 and V is TRBV11-2; 8 bases map to TRBD2. V lost 3 bases and J lost 11; bases outside the gene matches: 7. This CDR3 is 13 amino acids long. The V gene's germline CDR1 is SGHAT and CDR2 FQNNGV. The CDR3 loop is CASSFGGVSQQYF. The CDR3 nucleotides are TGTGCCAGCAGCTTCGGGGGGGTGAGCCAGCAGTATTTT. Filled out from reference TRBV11-2 and TRBJ2-3, the complete variable domain reads EAGVAQSPRYKIIEKRQSVAFWCNPISGHATLYWYQQILGQGPKLLIQFQNNGVVDDSQLPKDRFSAERLKGVDSTLKIQPAKLEDSAVYLCASSFGGVSQQYFGPGTRLTVL.

In the case of this clone: The junction departs from the called germline gene at one end, perhaps through a read error. The genes are TRBV7-9 and TRBJ2-2; D may correspond to TRBD1 or TRBD2 (7 bases each). Germline lookup yields CDR1 SEHNR and CDR2 FQNEAQ (reference sequence). CDR3 size: 14 residues. The CDR3, as DNA: TGTGCCAGCAGCTTACAGCGGGATGCAGGGGGGCTGTTTTTT. Amino acid sequence: CASSLQRDAGGLFF. The full variable domain, in which reference TRBV7-9 and TRBJ2-2 provide the parts outside the CDR3, is DTGVSQNPRHKITKRGQNVTFRCDPISEHNRLYWYRQTLGQGPEFLTYFQNEAQLEKSRLLSDRFSAERPKGSFSTLEIQRTEQGDSAMYLCASSLQRDAGGLFFGEGSRLTVL.

The chain links TRBV11-1 to TRBJ2-7, with D possibly TRBD1 on 6 matching bases. The V end lost 4 bases, the J end lost 3 bases, and 7 bases lay between the germline ends. The CDR3 contains 12 residues. Germline V lookup: CDR1 SGHAT, CDR2 FQDESV (reference sequence). The chain's CDR3 is CASSSRGYEQYF. The CDR3 region has the DNA TGTGCCAGCAGCTCCAGGGGCTACGAGCAGTACTTC.

The V call is TRBV6-1, the J call TRBJ2-2; D could derive from TRBD1 or TRBD2 (5 bases each). CDR1 is MNHNS and CDR2 is SASEGT in the germline V gene. CDR3 length: 18 residues. V dropped 4 bases and J dropped 3 bases, with 21 bases sitting between them. Here the CDR3 reads CASSASGYRLGDTGELFF. The CDR3, as DNA: TGTGCCAGCAGTGCCTCCGGTTATCGCCTGGGGGACACCGGGGAGCTGTTTTTT.

For this clone: Other nucleotide sequences from this sample produce the same CDR3. The chain has TRBV19 and TRBJ2-1; no reliable D call. Germline values: CDR1 LNHDA, CDR2 SQIVND (reference sequence). The CDR3 runs to 15 residues. The ends were cut back, 1 base at V and 0 bases at J, with 7 bases in the middle. This CDR3 reads CASSIAGSSYNEQFF. The CDR3 DNA reads as TGTGCCAGTAGTATAGCGGGTAGCTCCTACAATGAGCAGTTCTTC. Full variable domain (remainder filled in from reference TRBV19 and TRBJ2-1): DGGITQSPKYLFRKEGQNVTLSCEQNLNHDAMYWYRQDPGQGLRLIYYSQIVNDFQKGDIAEGYSVSREKKESFPLTVTSAQKNPTAFYLCASSIAGSSYNEQFFGPGTRLTVL.

This clone has a single count. The chain carries TRBV9 and TRBJ1-2; D possibly corresponds to TRBD1 (5 bases). V shed 4 bases and J shed 4 bases, with 17 bases lying between them. The CDR3 spans 15 residues. Germline CDR1 is SGDLS and CDR2 is YYNGEE. As DNA, the CDR3 is TGTGCCAGCAGCTCCCAGGGTGTAGTAGGCTATGGCTACACCTTC. Its protein is CASSSQGVVGYGYTF.

J is TRBJ2-7 and V is TRBV9; possibly TRBD2 for D (6 bases). V lost 0 bases, J lost 3 bases, and 10 bases lay in between. This CDR3 comprises 14 residues. CDR1 is SGDLS, CDR2 YYNGEE, per germline. CDR3 in amino acids: CASSVAGGFYEQYF. The CDR3 DNA reads TGTGCCAGCAGCGTAGCTGGGGGGTTCTACGAGCAGTACTTC.

V and J are TRBV29-1 and TRBJ2-1, with D perhaps TRBD2 (5 bases). CDR1 and CDR2 from the germline V gene are SQVTM and ANQGSEA. This CDR3 has 15 residues. Trimming took off 3 bases at V and 6 bases at J, with 18 bases between the two ends. Here the CDR3 reads CSVEGRDRVPNEQFF. The CDR3 DNA reads TGCAGCGTTGAGGGCCGGGATAGGGTACCCAATGAGCAGTTCTTC.

The chain carries TRBV19 and TRBJ2-2; 7 nucleotides match TRBD2. The CDR3 covers 14 residues. The J segment lost 4 bases and the V segment lost 5 bases, leaving 4 bases of the junction unmatched. Germline values: CDR1 LNHDA, CDR2 SQIVND (reference sequence). CDR3 amino acids: CASSVGTTTGELFF. The CDR3 bases are TGTGCCAGTAGTGTGGGGACTACCACCGGGGAGCTGTTTTTT.

This clone was seen a few times. CDR3 sequence reads: CASSPEAPYEQYF. DNA for the CDR3: TGTGCCAGCAGTCCCGAGGCCCCCTACGAGCAGTACTTC. V gene TRBV28 combines with J gene TRBJ2-7; D is unresolved. Germline V lookup: CDR1 MDHEN, CDR2 SYDVKM. CDR3 length: 13 amino acids. With 5 bases removed from V and 2 bases from J, the gap between germline ends came to 10 bases.

The chain couples TRBV18 to TRBJ2-2, with 10 bases matching TRBD2. The CDR3 consists of 15 residues. V gave up 1 base and J gave up 4 bases; unmatched junction bases: 0. CDR1 and CDR2 (germline): KGHSH, LQKENI. CDR3 protein: CASSPRLAGTGELFF. DNA for the CDR3: TGTGCCAGCTCACCACGACTAGCGGGCACCGGGGAGCTGTTTTTT.

V is TRBV7-9 and J is TRBJ2-1; D call uncertain. Trimming left V 0 bases short and J 6 bases short, with 12 bases between. Germline V gives CDR1 SEHNR, CDR2 FQNEAQ (reference sequence). The CDR3 has 15 amino acids. This CDR3 is CASSLAPRRSNEQFF. The CDR3 DNA follows: TGTGCCAGCAGCTTAGCCCCCCGGCGCTCCAATGAGCAGTTCTTC.

V usage is TRBV5-8 and J usage is TRBJ2-7; 9 nucleotides agree with TRBD1. V was clipped by 4 bases and J by 5 bases; unmatched bases: 10. CDR1 is SGHTS, CDR2 YDEGEE, per germline. The CDR3 has 15 residues. CDR3 nucleotides: TGTGCCAGCAGCCGGGGAGGACAGGGGACCCACGAGCAGTACTTC. This gives the protein CASSRGGQGTHEQYF.

The chain links TRBV11-2 to TRBJ2-7; 7 nucleotides agree with TRBD1. Germline values: CDR1 SGHAT, CDR2 FQNNGV. The CDR3 runs 13 residues. After removal of 4 bases from V and 4 bases from J, the junction contained 4 bases not matched to a gene. The CDR3 reads CASSSGTDYEQYF. The CDR3 DNA sequence: TGTGCCAGCAGCTCGGGGACAGATTACGAGCAGTACTTC.

The chain is built from TRBV7-9 and TRBJ1-1; D uncertain. The ends were cut back, 3 bases at V and 4 bases at J, with 6 bases in the middle. Germline CDR1 and CDR2: SEHNR and FQNEAQ (reference sequence). The length of the CDR3 is 12 residues. CDR3 nucleotide sequence: TGTGCCAGCAGCTTTCATTCCACTGAAGCTTTCTTT. This gives the protein CASSFHSTEAFF.

V is TRBV11-2 and J is TRBJ2-3; TRBD2 might be the D (5 bases). This CDR3 is built from 15 residues. Between the trimmed V and J ends, which lost 5 bases and 4 bases, there was a span of 16 bases. CDR1 and CDR2 from the germline V gene are SGHAT and FQNNGV. CDR3 residues: CASSNPRGDADTQYF. The CDR3 DNA follows: TGTGCCAGCAGCAACCCTCGGGGAGATGCAGATACGCAGTATTTT.

The rearrangement uses TRBV6-6 and TRBJ1-2, with unresolved D. Trimming removed 0 bases from V and 14 bases from J, with 19 bases in between. In germline, CDR1 is MNHNY, CDR2 SVGAGI (reference sequence). The CDR3 runs to 14 residues. For the CDR3, the DNA is TGTGCCAGCAGTTACTCGAATAGCGGAGATTTGGAGACCTTC. Translation: CASSYSNSGDLETF.

This chain joins TRBV7-2 and TRBJ1-1, with D unclear. Germline V gene data show CDR1 as SGHTA and CDR2 as FQGNSA. Trimming took 0 bases from V and 11 from J, leaving 13 bases between them. The CDR3 contains 13 residues. CDR3: CASSLAARTGAFF. The CDR3 nucleotides are TGTGCCAGCAGCTTAGCCGCCCGCACTGGGGCTTTCTTT.

The chain is built from TRBV30 and TRBJ1-1; D remains unclear. Trimming took 4 bases from V and 2 from J, leaving 17 bases between them. Germline V lookup: CDR1 GTSNPN, CDR2 SVGIG (reference sequence). The CDR3 covers 15 residues. The CDR3 protein is CAWTPTGGRNTEAFF. CDR3 DNA sequence: TGTGCCTGGACCCCCACGGGTGGAAGAAACACTGAAGCTTTCTTT.

The rearrangement uses TRBV7-2 and TRBJ1-6, with D maybe TRBD1 (5 bases). The CDR3 has 16 residues. V was trimmed by 3 bases and J by 9 bases, leaving 18 bases between them. Germline loops: CDR1 SGHTA, CDR2 FQGNSA. The CDR3 loop reads CASSFPVGQGGSPLHF. As DNA, the CDR3 is TGTGCCAGCAGCTTTCCGGTCGGGCAGGGAGGTTCACCCCTCCACTTT.

This clone was seen a few times. The CDR3 nucleotides are TGTGCCAGCAGTTTCCCTGACAGGAATGAAAAACTGTTTTTT. Its translation is CASSFPDRNEKLFF. This sequence joins TRBV28 and TRBJ1-4; TRBD1 is a possible D gene (6 bases). CDR1 is MDHEN, CDR2 SYDVKM, per germline. CDR3 size: 14 residues. The V gene lost 3 bases and the J gene lost 5 bases, with 10 bases spanning the gap.